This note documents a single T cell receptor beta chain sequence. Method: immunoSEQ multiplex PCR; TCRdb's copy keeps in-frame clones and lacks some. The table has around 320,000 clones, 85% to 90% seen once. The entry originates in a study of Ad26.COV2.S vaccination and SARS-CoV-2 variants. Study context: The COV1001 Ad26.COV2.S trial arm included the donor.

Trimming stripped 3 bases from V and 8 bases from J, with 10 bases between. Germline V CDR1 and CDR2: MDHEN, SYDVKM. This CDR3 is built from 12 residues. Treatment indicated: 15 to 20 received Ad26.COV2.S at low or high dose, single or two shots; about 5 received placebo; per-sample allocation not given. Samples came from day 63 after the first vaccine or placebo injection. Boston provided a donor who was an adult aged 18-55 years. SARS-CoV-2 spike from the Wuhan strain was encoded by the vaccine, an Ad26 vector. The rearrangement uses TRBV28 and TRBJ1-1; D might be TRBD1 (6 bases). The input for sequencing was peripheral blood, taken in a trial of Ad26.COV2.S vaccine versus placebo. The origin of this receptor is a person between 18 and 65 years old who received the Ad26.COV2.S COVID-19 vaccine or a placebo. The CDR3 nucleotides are TGTGCCAGCAGTTTCAGGGGCGTAGAAGCTTTCTTT. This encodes CASSFRGVEAFF. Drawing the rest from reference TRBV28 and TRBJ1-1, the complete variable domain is DVKVTQSSRYLVKRTGEKVFLECVQDMDHENMFWYRQDPGLGLRLIYFSYDVKMKEKGDIPEGYSVSREKKERFSLILESASTNQTSMYLCASSFRGVEAFFGQGTRLTVV.